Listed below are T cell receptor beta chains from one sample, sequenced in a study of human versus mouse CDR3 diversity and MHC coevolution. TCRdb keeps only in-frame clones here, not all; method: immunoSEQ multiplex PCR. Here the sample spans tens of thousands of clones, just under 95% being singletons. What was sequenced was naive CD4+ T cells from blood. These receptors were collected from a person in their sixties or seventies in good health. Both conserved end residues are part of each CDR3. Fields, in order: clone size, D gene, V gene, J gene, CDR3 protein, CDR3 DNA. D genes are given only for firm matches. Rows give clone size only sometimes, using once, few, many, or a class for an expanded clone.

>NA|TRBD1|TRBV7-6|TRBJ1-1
CASSPGTGVLNTEAFF
TGTGCCAGCAGCCCCGGGACAGGGGTCTTGAACACTGAAGCTTTCTTT
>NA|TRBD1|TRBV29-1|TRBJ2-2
CSARTGGLRSTGELFF
TGCAGCGCCCGGACAGGGGGCCTTCGTAGCACCGGGGAGCTGTTTTTT
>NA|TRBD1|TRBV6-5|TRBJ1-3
CASSSRGNSGNTIYF
TGTGCCAGCAGTTCCAGGGGGAACTCTGGAAACACCATATATTTT
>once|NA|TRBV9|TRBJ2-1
CASSVRSLISYNEQFF
TGTGCCAGCAGCGTAAGATCACTCATCTCCTACAATGAGCAGTTCTTC
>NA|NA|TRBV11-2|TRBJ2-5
CASSLAGGTETQYF
TGTGCCAGCAGCTTAGCGGGCGGGACAGAGACCCAGTACTTC
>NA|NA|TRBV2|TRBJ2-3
CASSERRGADTQYF
TGTGCCAGCAGTGAAAGGCGGGGTGCAGATACGCAGTATTTT
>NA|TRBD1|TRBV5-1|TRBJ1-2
CASRTRTGTNYGYTF
TGCGCCAGCAGAACGAGGACAGGGACTAACTATGGCTACACCTTC
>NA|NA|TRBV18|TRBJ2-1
CASSPGPVGNEQFF
TGTGCCAGCTCACCAGGGCCGGTTGGCAATGAGCAGTTCTTC
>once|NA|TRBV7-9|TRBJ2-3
CASTLEDTQYF
TGTGCCAGCACCCTGGAGGATACGCAGTATTTT
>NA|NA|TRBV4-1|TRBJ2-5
CASSQVAETQYF
TGCGCCAGCAGCCAAGTAGCAGAGACCCAGTACTTC